Listed below are T cell receptor beta chains from one sample, sequenced in a study of OX40 agonist ivuxolimab in advanced cancers. Clones were sequenced by immunoSEQ multiplex PCR, and TCRdb holds only the in-frame ones, with some missing. The sample records some 39,000 clones, about 88% being singletons. The sequencing used CD4+ or CD8+ T cells sorted from blood, collected in a trial of the OX40 agonist ivuxolimab. The receptors here all came from an adult with an advanced solid tumor such as melanoma, head and neck, liver or kidney cancer. Both conserved end residues are part of each CDR3. A D gene is named only where the DNA matches it firmly. Size is omitted from some rows. Given values are once, few, many or a class for expanded clones.

once	NA	TRBV7-2	TRBJ1-1	CASGKQVGNTEAFF	TGTGCCAGCGGCAAACAGGTGGGGAACACTGAAGCTTTCTTT
NA	TRBD1	TRBV19	TRBJ1-4	CASSLGDRAPLGNEKLFF	TGTGCCAGTAGTCTGGGGGACAGGGCCCCTCTAGGTAATGAAAAACTGTTTTTT
NA	NA	TRBV19	TRBJ2-1	CASSQSGTRLF	TGTGCCAGTAGTCAAAGCGGCACTAGGCTCTTC
NA	TRBD2	TRBV18	TRBJ2-7	CASSPWDSGKQYF	TGTGCCAGCTCACCCTGGGATAGCGGGAAGCAGTACTTC
NA	TRBD1	TRBV6-4	TRBJ2-3	CASSPGQGYTDTQYF	TGTGCCAGCTCACCGGGACAGGGGTACACAGATACGCAGTATTTT
NA	NA	TRBV14	TRBJ1-1	CATRWGLNTEAFF	TGTGCCACCCGCTGGGGGCTGAACACTGAAGCTTTCTTT
NA	NA	TRBV18	TRBJ1-1	CASSRTSSPGTEAFF	TGTGCCAGCTCACGGACAAGCTCCCCCGGGACTGAAGCTTTCTTT
NA	NA	TRBV10-3	TRBJ1-1	CAISESNEEAFF	TGTGCCATCAGTGAGTCGAACGAAGAAGCTTTCTTT
NA	TRBD1	TRBV9	TRBJ2-1	CASSPGQASRNEQFF	TGTGCCAGCAGCCCTGGACAGGCCAGCCGCAATGAGCAGTTCTTC
NA	NA	TRBV28	TRBJ1-5	CASSYTGISNQPQHF	TGTGCCAGCAGTTACACAGGAATTAGCAATCAGCCCCAGCATTTT
NA	NA	TRBV7-8	TRBJ2-7	CASSLRGGTINVVQYF	TGTGCCAGCAGCTTAAGGGGCGGGACAATCAATGTGGTGCAGTACTTC
NA	NA	TRBV6-5	TRBJ2-7	CASSYGQLSYEQYF	TGTGCCAGCAGTTACGGGCAACTCTCCTACGAGCAGTACTTC
NA	TRBD2	TRBV7-2	TRBJ2-1	CASSSWEGRNEQFF	TGTGCCAGCAGCTCTTGGGAGGGTCGCAATGAGCAGTTCTTC
NA	TRBD1	TRBV27	TRBJ2-5	CASSSYLRDRGETQYF	TGTGCCAGCAGTTCCTATCTCCGGGACAGAGGGGAGACCCAGTACTTC
NA	TRBD2	TRBV18	TRBJ2-1	CASQGLAGLNNEQFF	TGTGCCAGCCAAGGACTAGCGGGGTTGAACAATGAGCAGTTCTTC
NA	TRBD1	TRBV30	TRBJ1-1	CAWNGQAGGLDTEAFF	TGTGCCTGGAATGGACAGGCGGGCGGGTTGGACACTGAAGCTTTCTTT
NA	TRBD2	TRBV9	TRBJ2-3	CASSTHSGATDTQYF	TGTGCCAGCAGTACCCATAGCGGGGCGACGGATACGCAGTATTTT
NA	NA	TRBV6-1	TRBJ1-2	CASSPQNHPVYGYTF	TGTGCCAGCAGTCCACAGAACCATCCGGTCTATGGCTACACCTTC
NA	NA	TRBV28	TRBJ2-7	CASSSILYEQYF	TGTGCCAGCAGTTCTATCCTCTACGAGCAGTACTTC
NA	TRBD1	TRBV5-1	TRBJ2-5	CASSWGDRGLKTQYF	TGCGCCAGCAGCTGGGGGGACAGGGGTTTAAAGACCCAGTACTTC
NA	NA	TRBV19	TRBJ2-7	CASRPGHRSSYEQYF	TGTGCCAGTCGGCCGGGACACCGGAGCTCCTACGAGCAGTACTTC
NA	NA	TRBV7-6	TRBJ1-5	CASSLSARSNQPQHF	TGTGCCAGCAGCTTGAGTGCTAGAAGCAATCAGCCCCAGCATTTT
few	TRBD1	TRBV28	TRBJ1-3	CASSLTGPGSGNTIYF	TGTGCCAGCAGTTTGACAGGGCCTGGCTCTGGAAACACCATATATTTT